This record looks at one TCR beta chain sequence and its context. Antigen specificity is unknown. The sample originates from a study of monozygotic twins with inflammatory bowel disease. General study results and limits: Inverse Simpson values showed less TCRbeta diversity in IBD patients than in their healthy co-twins.

Template-switch reactions added UMIs with a 6-nucleotide sample barcode. Each CDR3 protein gets one entry in TCRdb, which reprocessed the 5' RACE reads and gives no DNA. The sample yields 300,000 to 400,000 distinct CDR3 sequences, of which the top ten take up 2% to 2.5%. The CDR3 runs 15 residues. Germline CDR1 is LGHNA and CDR2 is YSLEER. This receptor was identified in a human donor with ulcerative colitis or Crohn's disease, or a healthy co-twin of an affected twin (not recorded which). Sequences were obtained from blood. The chain uses TRBV4-3 and TRBJ2-7; TCRdb returns TRBD1, unconfirmable since there is no DNA. This CDR3 is CASSQGKTGAYEQYF.